The source of this T cell receptor (beta chain) is a study of T cell repertoires in cytomegalovirus infection. About the study: CMV infection and matching HLA type were both indicated by public TCR beta signatures.

Of note for this clonotype: What it binds is unknown.

TCRdb analysed the reads with MiXCR anew, one entry per CDR3 protein. Of about 920,000 distinct CDR3 sequences listed, 25% to 40% are singletons. The ends lost 5 bases at V and 5 bases at J; junction bases unmatched: 15. Germline V gives CDR1 LNHNV, CDR2 YYDKDF (reference sequence). The CDR3 consists of 16 residues. The chain has TRBV15 and TRBJ2-7, with TRBD2 matching 7 bases. The source was cultured CD8+ T cells from PBMCs, collected from culture after CMV antigen stimulation. The clonotype was recovered from a human donor in good health (CMV status not recorded). Some clones in this sample may be carry-over from other donors' samples. The CDR3 loop is CATSASGGTSSHEQYF. The CDR3 coding sequence is TGTGCCACCAGCGCCTCGGGAGGTACCAGTTCCCACGAGCAGTACTTC. Drawing the rest from reference TRBV15 and TRBJ2-7, the complete variable domain is DAMVIQNPRYQVTQFGKPVTLSCSQTLNHNVMYWYQQKSSQAPKLLFHYYDKDFNNEADTPDNFQSRRPNTSFCFLDIRSPGLGDTAMYLCATSASGGTSSHEQYFGPGTRLTVT.